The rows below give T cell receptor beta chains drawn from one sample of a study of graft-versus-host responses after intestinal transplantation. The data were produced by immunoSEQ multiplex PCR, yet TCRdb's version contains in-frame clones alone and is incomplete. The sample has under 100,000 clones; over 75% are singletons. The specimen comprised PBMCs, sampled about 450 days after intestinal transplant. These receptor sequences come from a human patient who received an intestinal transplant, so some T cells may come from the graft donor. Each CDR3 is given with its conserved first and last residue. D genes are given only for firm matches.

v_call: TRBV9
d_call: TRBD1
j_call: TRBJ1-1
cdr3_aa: CASSAGTGPYTEAFF
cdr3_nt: TGTGCCAGCAGCGCGGGGACAGGGCCGTACACTGAAGCTTTCTTT

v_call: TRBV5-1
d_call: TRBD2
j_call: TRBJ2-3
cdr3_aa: CASSIGTSGGWTDTQYF
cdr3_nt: TGCGCCAGCAGCATCGGGACTAGCGGGGGGTGGACAGATACGCAGTATTTT

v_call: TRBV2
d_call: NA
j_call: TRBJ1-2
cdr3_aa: CASNAGTSYGYTF
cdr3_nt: TGTGCCAGCAACGCAGGGACTTCCTATGGCTACACCTTC

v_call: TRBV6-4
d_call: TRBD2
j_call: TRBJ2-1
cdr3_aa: CASSTSGGSYNEQFF
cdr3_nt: TGTGCCAGCAGTACTAGCGGGGGTTCCTACAATGAGCAGTTCTTC

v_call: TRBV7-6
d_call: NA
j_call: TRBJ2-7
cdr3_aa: CASRPEDSKAYEQYF
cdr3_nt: TGTGCCAGCAGACCAGAGGACAGCAAAGCCTACGAGCAGTACTTC

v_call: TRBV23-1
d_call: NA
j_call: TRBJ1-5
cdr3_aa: CASSLGQPQHF
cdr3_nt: TGCGCCAGCAGTCTAGGGCAGCCCCAGCATTTT

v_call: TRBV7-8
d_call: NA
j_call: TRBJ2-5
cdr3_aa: CASSSKAGAEETQYF
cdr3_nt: TGTGCCAGCAGCTCCAAGGCGGGGGCGGAGGAGACCCAGTACTTC

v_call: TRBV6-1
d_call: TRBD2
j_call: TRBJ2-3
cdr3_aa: CASSETSGGADTQYF
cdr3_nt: TGTGCCAGCAGTGAGACTAGCGGGGGGGCAGATACGCAGTATTTT

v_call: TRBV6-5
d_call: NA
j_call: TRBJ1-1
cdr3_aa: CASSYAAGTEAFF
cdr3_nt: TGTGCCAGCAGTTACGCAGCGGGCACTGAAGCTTTCTTT

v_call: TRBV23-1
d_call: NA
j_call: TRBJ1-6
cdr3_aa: CASSQSGSSYNSPLHF
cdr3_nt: TGCGCCAGCAGTCAATCGGGGAGCTCCTATAATTCACCCCTCCACTTT

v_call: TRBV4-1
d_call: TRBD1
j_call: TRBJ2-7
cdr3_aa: CASSQDPPPDRAEQYF
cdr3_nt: TGCGCCAGCAGCCAAGACCCCCCACCTGACAGGGCCGAGCAGTACTTC

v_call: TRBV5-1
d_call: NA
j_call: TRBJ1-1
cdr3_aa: CASSLAQGMNTEAFF
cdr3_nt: TGCGCCAGCAGCTTGGCGCAGGGCATGAACACTGAAGCTTTCTTT

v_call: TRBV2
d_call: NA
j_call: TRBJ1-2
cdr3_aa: CASSERRDDGYTF
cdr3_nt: TGTGCCAGCAGTGAACGCAGGGACGATGGCTACACCTTC